Listed below are T cell receptor beta chains from one sample, sequenced in a study of tumor-infiltrating lymphocytes in primary liver carcinoma. TCRdb analysed the multiplex PCR reads with MiXCR anew, one entry per CDR3 protein. Here the sample spans about 78,000 distinct CDR3 sequences, about 72% being singletons. The sample comprised liver tumor tissue from sampling region 4. The source of these receptors is a man in his forties with primary liver carcinoma and hepatitis B virus infection. The CDR3 runs from the conserved cysteine through the conserved F or W. Fields, in order: D gene, V gene, J gene, clone size, CDR3 DNA, CDR3 protein. The D gene is left open where the match is weak. Clone sizes are given selectively: once, few, many, or a class where the clone is expanded.

-,TRBV29-1,TRBJ2-2,-,TGCAGCGCTAATAGCGGATATACCGGGGAGCTGTCTTTT,CSANSGYTGELSF
-,TRBV11-1,TRBJ2-2,-,TGTGCCAGCAGCTTACGTTTACACACCGTGGAGCTGTTTTTT,CASSLRLHTVELFF
TRBD1,TRBV6-5,TRBJ2-1,once,TGTGCCAGTTCGTGGGACAGGGGGACTGGCGGGAGGGCGCACGAGCAGTTCTTC,CASSWDRGTGGRAHEQFF
-,TRBV28,TRBJ1-4,-,TGTGCCAGCAGTCCCGGGGACGGACGTCAAAAACTGTTTTTT,CASSPGDGRQKLFF
-,TRBV3-1,TRBJ2-7,-,TGTGCCAGCAGCCCGATTGGGGACGGGGGGCTTGGCGAGCAGTACTTC,CASSPIGDGGLGEQYF
-,TRBV7-4,TRBJ2-7,-,TGTGCCTGCAGCTTCAAATCTGACTACGAGCAGTACTTC,CACSFKSDYEQYF
TRBD2,TRBV4-1,TRBJ2-7,-,TGCGCCAGCAGCCAAGAGAGAGGGACTAGCGGGCTGTACGGGCAGTACTTC,CASSQERGTSGLYGQYF
TRBD1,TRBV20-1,TRBJ2-1,-,TGCAGTGCTAGAGACTCAGGGGGCGGGAATGAGCAGTTCTTC,CSARDSGGGNEQFF
-,TRBV5-1,TRBJ2-1,-,TGCGCCAGCAGCCCCCTTCACAATGAGCAGTTCTTC,CASSPLHNEQFF
TRBD2,TRBV30,TRBJ2-7,-,TGTATCTGGAGTCCATGGGCGGGAGTGTCCTACGAGCAGTACTTC,CIWSPWAGVSYEQYF
-,TRBV7-3,TRBJ2-1,-,TGTGCCAGCAGCTCCCAAGTTTACAATGAGCAGCTCTTC,CASSSQVYNEQLF
-,TRBV5-1,TRBJ2-2,many,TGCGCCAGCAGCTGGGAGAACACCGGGGAGCTGTTTTTT,CASSWENTGELFF
-,TRBV12-3/TRBV12-4,TRBJ2-6,-,TGTGCCAGCGCCCTTACCGGCTCCGGGGTCAACGTCCTGACTTTC,CASALTGSGVNVLTF
-,TRBV11-2,TRBJ2-1,once,TGTGCCTGCAGCTTAAATGATGCCTACGTGCAGTTCTTC,CACSLNDAYVQFF
-,TRBV10-2,TRBJ2-7,-,TGCGCCAGCAGTGAGGGCGGTTCCTATGTGCAGTACTTC,CASSEGGSYVQYF
-,TRBV20-1,TRBJ2-7,-,TGCAGTACTAGAGGTGAGCGAGAATACTACGAGCAGTACTTC,CSTRGEREYYEQYF
-,TRBV29-1,TRBJ2-6,medium-sized,TGCAGCGTTGAAGGTGGGCCTGGGGCCAACGTCCTGACTTTC,CSVEGGPGANVLTF